A single sample is the source of the 3 T cell receptor beta chains below, sequenced in a study of T cell responses to AZD1222 COVID-19 vaccine. Method: immunoSEQ multiplex PCR; TCRdb's copy keeps in-frame clones and lacks some. In the table there are about 150,000 clones, roughly 90% of which are singletons. Sample: peripheral blood, taken on day 0 of AZD1222 vaccination. Source of these receptors: an adult in good health.

The rearrangement joins TRBV9 to TRBJ2-1, with TRBD1 as a possible D gene (6 bases). The V and J ends lost 0 bases and 6 bases respectively, with 10 bases between them. CDR1 and CDR2 from the germline V gene are SGDLS and YYNGEE. The CDR3 is 14 residues long. The CDR3 protein is CASSVGTGSNEQFF. The DNA for the CDR3 is TGTGCCAGCAGCGTAGGAACAGGGAGCAATGAGCAGTTCTTC.

This rearrangement joins TRBV5-1 to TRBJ1-2, with D hard to call. The CDR3 has 15 residues. Per the germline V gene, CDR1 is SGHRS and CDR2 is YFSETQ. V was shortened by 0 bases and J by 0 bases, with 9 bases between the two germline ends. The CDR3 region is CASSLALDTNYGYTF. CDR3 nucleotides: TGCGCCAGCAGCTTGGCCCTTGATACTAACTATGGCTACACCTTC. Drawing the rest from reference TRBV5-1 and TRBJ1-2, the complete variable domain is KAGVTQTPRYLIKTRGQQVTLSCSPISGHRSVSWYQQTPGQGLQFLFEYFSETQRNKGNFPGRFSGRQFSNSRSEMNVSTLELGDSALYLCASSLALDTNYGYTFGSGTRLTVV.

This clone was seen only once. The rearrangement links TRBV19 to TRBJ2-1; D perhaps matches TRBD2 (5 bases). Germline CDR1 reads LNHDA; CDR2 reads SQIVND (reference sequence). Trimming left V 4 bases short and J 0 bases short, with 7 bases between. The CDR3 has 14 amino acids. The CDR3 spells CASSKLDSYNEQFF. Here the CDR3 DNA reads TGTGCCAGTAGTAAACTAGACTCCTACAATGAGCAGTTCTTC.